The clone carrying this T cell receptor (beta chain) was counted a single time. Its antigen remains unknown. The data were obtained in a study of vaccination and CD4 T cells after COVID-19. Sample treatment: approximately 10-day PBMC culture with coronavirus spike peptide pools or control peptides (ViraFEST assay). Germline values: CDR1 WSHSY, CDR2 SAAADI. The length of the CDR3 is 13 residues. Trimming removed 4 bases from V and 4 bases from J, with 9 bases in between. With the Oncomine TCR Beta short-read assay, DNA from cultured CD4+ T cells was sequenced. Genomic DNA was extracted from cultured CD4+ T cells. TCRdb itself ran the PCR reads through MiXCR, one entry per CDR3 protein. The sample carries 17,000 or so distinct CDR3 sequences, roughly 55% recorded once.

This TCR came from a human donor who had recovered from COVID-19. Sequenced: CD4+ T cells from blood, cultured in vitro. The chain combines TRBV10-2 with TRBJ2-3; D ambiguous. CDR3 in DNA: TGCGCCAGCAGTGTTGTGGGCGCAGATACGCAGTATTTT. It translates to CASSVVGADTQYF.